These 9 T cell receptor beta chains were all obtained from the same sample, sequenced in a study of T cell responses to AZD1222 COVID-19 vaccine. Profiling relied on immunoSEQ multiplex PCR, and the TCRdb table lists in-frame clones only, not all of them. Among approximately 50,000 clones listed, about 83% were seen once. The starting material was peripheral blood, obtained on day 0 of AZD1222 vaccination. These receptors were taken from an adult in good health.

V is TRBV30 and J is TRBJ1-1; the D gene is possibly TRBD1 (6 bases). V was pared by 0 bases and J by 3 bases, with 8 bases between. Per germline, CDR1 GTSNPN and CDR2 SVGIG (reference sequence). The CDR3 is 13 residues long. The CDR3: CAWSVGGDTEAFF. CDR3 sequence (DNA): TGTGCCTGGAGTGTAGGGGGGGACACTGAAGCTTTCTTT. Together with reference TRBV30 and TRBJ1-1, the CDR3 gives the full variable domain: SQTIHQWPATLVQPVGSPLSLECTVEGTSNPNLYWYRQAAGRGLQLLFYSVGIGQISSEVPQNLSASRPQDRQFILSSKKLLLSDSGFYLCAWSVGGDTEAFFGQGTRLTVV.

In its sample, this clone was seen a few times. V and J are TRBV5-1 and TRBJ1-6; no reliable D call. V was clipped by 5 bases and J by 9 bases, with 12 bases between them. Germline V gene sequence: CDR1 SGHRS, CDR2 YFSETQ. The CDR3 totals 13 residues. This CDR3 is CASRGLEVSPLHF. CDR3 bases: TGCGCCAGCAGAGGCCTTGAGGTTTCACCCCTCCACTTT.

This chain links TRBV5-1 with TRBJ1-3; 8 bases map to TRBD1. The CDR3 sequence is 21 residues long. Germline assignment: CDR1 SGHRS and CDR2 YFSETQ. V gave up 4 bases and J gave up 1 base; unmatched junction bases: 22. The CDR3 DNA reads as TGCGCCAGCAGCCCGGTCCCTAACGGACAGGGCCTTAGGGGTTCTGGAAACACCATATATTTT. This translates into CASSPVPNGQGLRGSGNTIYF.

Comment on this clone: Compared with germline, one end of the junction differs, possibly owing to a read error. V is TRBV5-1 and J is TRBJ2-3; D unclear. The germline V gene encodes CDR1 SGHRS and CDR2 YFSETQ. The CDR3 covers 15 residues. The chain's CDR3 is CASCLAGVSTDTQYF. As DNA, the CDR3 is TGCGCCAGCTGCTTGGCAGGCGTAAGCACAGATACGCAGTATTTT.

This clone was detected only once. The genes are TRBV12-3 or TRBV12-4 and TRBJ1-5; D is unresolved. V lost 5 bases to trimming and J lost 0 bases, with 5 bases between them. The CDR3 has 13 amino acids. The CDR3 DNA is TGTGCCAGCAGTCCGAATAGCAATCAGCCCCAGCATTTT. Its protein product is CASSPNSNQPQHF.

The chain recombines TRBV6-5 with TRBJ2-1; perhaps TRBD2 as D (6 bases). Trimming took off 2 bases at V and 9 bases at J, with 14 bases between the two ends. This CDR3 region has 14 residues. Germline V CDR1 and CDR2: MNHEY, SVGAGI. The CDR3 coding sequence is TGTGCCAGCAGTTACCGGGTCGGGGGTTTTGAGCAGTTCTTC. Protein product: CASSYRVGGFEQFF.

The CDR3 DNA reads as TGTGCCAGCAGCCTCATTCAGGGGGCGGACGGATGGGCCTTAAATCAGCCCCAGCATTTT. Protein product: CASSLIQGADGWALNQPQHF. V is TRBV28 and J is TRBJ1-5, with TRBD1 matching 8 bases. The germline V gene has CDR1 MDHEN and CDR2 SYDVKM. The J segment lost 4 bases and the V segment lost 6 bases, leaving 23 bases of the junction unmatched. The CDR3 covers 20 residues. The complete variable domain, with remaining parts taken from reference TRBV28 and TRBJ1-5, reads DVKVTQSSRYLVKRTGEKVFLECVQDMDHENMFWYRQDPGLGLRLIYFSYDVKMKEKGDIPEGYSVSREKKERFSLILESASTNQTSMYLCASSLIQGADGWALNQPQHFGDGTRLSIL.

The J gene is TRBJ2-5, the V gene TRBV5-1; D is uncertain. Looked up from germline, CDR1 is SGHRS and CDR2 is YFSETQ. V was shortened by 4 bases and J by 5 bases, with 15 bases between the two germline ends. The CDR3 contains 14 residues. CDR3 nucleotides: TGCGCCAGCAGCATCCAGAACTTTCTGGAGACCCAGTACTTC. Amino acids: CASSIQNFLETQYF.

This rearrangement joins TRBV5-4 to TRBJ1-2; D may be TRBD1 (5 bases). Germline CDR1 SGHNT, CDR2 YYREEE (reference sequence). The CDR3 sequence is 15 residues long. The V end lost 4 bases, the J end lost 1 base, and 14 bases lay between the germline ends. The CDR3 sequence: CASSPVGGVNYGYTF. DNA of the CDR3: TGTGCCAGCAGCCCCGTGGGGGGAGTTAACTATGGCTACACCTTC.